The T cell receptor beta chain under discussion was sequenced for a study of OX40 agonist ivuxolimab in advanced cancers. From germline, CDR1 is MDHEN and CDR2 SYDVKM. Trimming stripped 7 bases from V and 0 bases from J, with 10 bases between. The CDR3 is made up of 14 amino acids. Findings and limits, study-wide: With doses of 0.1 to 3.0 mg/kg, CD4+ and CD8+ blood T cells had undergone clonal expansion by week 6.

Points on this clone: Antigen unknown.

The method was immunoSEQ multiplex PCR; TCRdb's version includes in-frame clones alone and lacks a portion of them. The table has tens of thousands of clones, about 92% seen once. Anyone with autoimmune disease history or systemic immunosuppression was excluded. Source: CD4+ or CD8+ T cells sorted from blood, taken in a trial of the OX40 agonist ivuxolimab. The J gene is TRBJ2-1, the V gene TRBV28; the D gene is possibly TRBD2 (5 bases). This clonotype was sampled from an adult with an advanced solid tumor such as melanoma, head and neck, liver or kidney cancer. CDR3: CASITGSSYNEQFF. CDR3 coding DNA: TGTGCCAGCATCACGGGGAGCTCCTACAATGAGCAGTTCTTC.